The 12 T cell receptor beta chains below were found in one sample sequenced in a study of cytomegalovirus exposure and HLA in healthy donors. The PCR made use of 60 Vbeta and 13 Jbeta primers. Here immunoSEQ multiplex PCR was the method, and the copy in TCRdb shows in-frame clones only, minus some. In the table there are roughly 100,000 clones, 79% of which are singletons. The specimen was PBMCs. These receptors all come from a man aged 45-65 years in good health and CMV-seropositive.

The sample holds one count of this clone. A junction boundary mismatches the germline segment, possibly from a read error. The chain combines TRBV28 with TRBJ2-7; 7 bases are a match to TRBD1. The CDR3 extends over 14 amino acids. Germline V gene sequence: CDR1 MDHEN, CDR2 SYDVKM. CDR3 coding DNA: TGTGTCAGCAGTTGGGGCGACAGGGCCTACGAGCAGTACTTC. Its protein product is CVSSWGDRAYEQYF. The complete variable domain, with remaining parts taken from reference TRBV28 and TRBJ2-7, reads DVKVTQSSRYLVKRTGEKVFLECVQDMDHENMFWYRQDPGLGLRLIYFSYDVKMKEKGDIPEGYSVSREKKERFSLILESASTNQTSMYLCVSSWGDRAYEQYFGPGTRLTVT.

V is TRBV19 and J is TRBJ2-2; 7 bases are shared with TRBD2. Germline V gene lookup returns CDR1 LNHDA and CDR2 SQIVND (reference sequence). The CDR3 runs to 16 residues. V lost 1 base to trimming and J lost 1 base; unmatched junction nucleotides: 3. Written as DNA, the CDR3 is TGTGCCAGTAGTATAGTCCTAGCGGTGAACACCGGGGAGCTGTTTTTT. Translation: CASSIVLAVNTGELFF.

This chain links TRBV27 with TRBJ2-7, with D possibly matching TRBD1 (6 bases). The germline V and J ends were trimmed by 5 bases and 4 bases, with 12 bases remaining between them. This CDR3 spans 13 amino acids. Germline assignment: CDR1 MNHEY and CDR2 SMNVEV (reference sequence). The CDR3 DNA reads TGTGCCAGCAGTCACAGGGACGGTTACGAGCAGTACTTC. This gives the protein CASSHRDGYEQYF.

This chain links TRBV7-3 with TRBJ2-1, with D possibly being TRBD2 (5 bases). Germline values: CDR1 SGHTA, CDR2 FQGTGA. CDR3 length: 14 amino acids. V was clipped by 1 base and J by 7 bases, with 11 bases between them. The CDR3 DNA reads TGTGCCAGCAGCTTAAGGGCTAGCCTTAATGAGCAGTTCTTC. It encodes CASSLRASLNEQFF.

The rearrangement links TRBV19 to TRBJ1-5; 9 nucleotides line up with TRBD1. Trimming cost V 4 bases and J 5 bases; bases outside gene matches: 6. The CDR3 sequence is 15 residues long. The germline V gene has CDR1 LNHDA and CDR2 SQIVND (reference sequence). The CDR3 DNA is TGTGCCAGTAGTAGAGGGACAGGGTTTGATCAGCCCCAGCATTTT. Its translation is CASSRGTGFDQPQHF.

The rearrangement uses TRBV28 and TRBJ1-2; 10 nucleotides match TRBD1. Germline CDR1 reads MDHEN; CDR2 reads SYDVKM. Losses at the gene ends were 1 base for V and 5 bases for J; bases not matched to a gene: 10. The CDR3 length is 17 residues. As DNA, the CDR3 is TGTGCCAGCAGTTTATTAGGGACAGGGGCTTTGGGTTATGGCTACACCTTC. Translation: CASSLLGTGALGYGYTF.

The table lists this clone with a count of one. The chain employs TRBV10-1 and TRBJ2-1; TRBD2 matches 13 bases. The trim removed 4 bases at V and 7 bases at J, leaving 7 bases unmatched. Germline CDR1 WNHNN, CDR2 SYGVQD (reference sequence). The CDR3 loop spans 16 amino acids. In nucleotides, the CDR3 is TGCGCCAGCAGTGGTGGACTAGCGGGAGTCGGGAATGAGCAGTTCTTC. This gives the protein CASSGGLAGVGNEQFF.

The V call is TRBV11-3, the J call TRBJ2-5, with 11 bases that match TRBD2. The length of the CDR3 is 16 residues. Germline V gene data show CDR1 as SGHNT and CDR2 as YENEEA. After removal of 5 bases from V and 3 bases from J, the junction contained 8 bases not matched to a gene. This CDR3 reads CASSQGLAATEETQYF. DNA of the CDR3: TGTGCCAGCAGCCAGGGACTAGCGGCTACAGAAGAGACCCAGTACTTC.

This clone appeared a few times. J is TRBJ2-5 and V is TRBV9, with D tentatively TRBD2 (6 bases). The CDR3 length is 13 residues. Germline CDR1 is SGDLS and CDR2 is YYNGEE. Trimming removed 8 bases from V and 5 bases from J, with 16 bases in between. DNA of the CDR3: TGTGCCAGACTAGCCTCGGCCTTGGAGACCCAGTACTTC. Translating gives CARLASALETQYF.

The J gene is TRBJ2-5, the V gene TRBV4-2, with D tentatively TRBD2 (5 bases). The germline CDR1 and CDR2 sequences are LGHNA and YNFKEQ. This CDR3 comprises 16 residues. Trimming pared 0 bases from V and 5 bases from J, leaving 16 bases between. CDR3 in DNA: TGTGCCAGCAGCCAAGATCTCGGGGTATCTAGGGAGACCCAGTACTTC. Its protein product is CASSQDLGVSRETQYF.

This clone was seen once. V usage is TRBV7-9 and J usage is TRBJ2-1; D is unresolved. CDR1 SEHNR and CDR2 FQNEAQ come from the germline V gene (reference sequence). The germline V and J ends were trimmed by 1 base and 4 bases, with 11 bases remaining between them. This CDR3 comprises 15 residues. CDR3 residues: CASSLDLGLYNEQFF. CDR3 in DNA: TGTGCCAGCAGCTTAGATCTGGGCCTTTACAATGAGCAGTTCTTC.

This sequence joins TRBV28 and TRBJ1-1; 8 bases line up with TRBD1. The CDR3 extends over 14 amino acids. The germline V gene encodes CDR1 MDHEN and CDR2 SYDVKM. Trimming cost V 4 bases and J 4 bases; bases outside gene matches: 5. CDR3 DNA sequence: TGTGCCAGCAGTTCGGCAGGGGGCCTCACTGAAGCTTTCTTT. Protein product: CASSSAGGLTEAFF.